A single T cell receptor beta chain is shown here with its context. What this receptor recognizes is not known. Base qualities are not recorded, but no much larger clone differs from it by a single base. Looking up the germline V gene yields CDR1 SGHRS and CDR2 YFSETQ. The cysteine opens and the phenylalanine closes a CDR3 of 15 amino acids. Only the CDR3 part of the read is kept: 45 bases, read in frame from the first base. Unmatched junction bases come to 7, with V trimmed by 3 bases and J by 2 bases. The sample is drawn from a study of shared clonotypes between healthy human individuals (dated by TCRdb to between 2020 and 2021). About the study as a whole: A few men and a couple of women, aged 18 to 49 years, made up the cohort. For each donor, CD4 naive and CD4 memory were each given three plates, CD8 naive was given two plates, and CD8 memory was given one plate. To estimate repertoire size and how much clonotype sharing occurs between individuals, the study deeply sequenced the blood TCR repertoires of 5 or 6 healthy adults. To increase sequencing depth and limit assay-specific biases, TCR repertoire library preparation and sequencing were carried out by different laboratories using diverse techniques. Each donor's leukapheresis produced roughly between about 0.8 and 8.9 billion PBMCs. The full study reports these points: Because the study included only a small number of donors, the genetic and exposure-history diversity represented was limited. Even with the large sequencing depth, rarefaction of the sorted-subset datasets indicated that sequencing was incomplete. Based on pairwise subsampling, the degree of clonotype sharing among donors was expected to be affected by sequencing depth. Larger estimated clonotype richness was generally found for naive subsets than for memory subsets. Sampling was restricted to blood, and TCR repertoires in tissues likely differ from the TCR repertoires found in blood. Around 5.4% of naive CD4, around 4% of naive CD8, roughly 2.5% of memory CD4, and less than 0.45% of memory CD8 clonotypes were shared across several donors. Clonotypes shared by all four sorted-subset donors showed higher generation probabilities than non-shared clonotypes.

CD8 naive samples were CD45RO-negative cells positively selected for CCR7, giving a CD45RA+CCR7+ population that excluded TemRA cells. Donors were healthy HIV-negative adults with no recently reported acute infections or vaccinations. Every donor was a Caucasian adult residing in Nashville, Tennessee, USA. After blood collection by leukapheresis, PBMCs were isolated using Ficoll-Histopaque density gradient centrifugation and then cryopreserved in the vapor phase of liquid nitrogen. Analytical flow cytometry was used to check the purity and quantity of every magnetically sorted T cell population. From each sorted fraction, genomic DNA was isolated and quantified by UV absorbance on a Nanodrop 2000c. Using the deep immunoSEQ assay, TCR CDR3 regions were amplified from genomic DNA by multiplex PCR. For each cell subset, the extracted genomic DNA was distributed evenly across all wells of several immunoSEQ 96-well plates, and each plate served as one replicate. Each replicate PCR for sorted subsets received 200 ng genomic DNA, equal to around 32,000 T cell genomes. Purified libraries were quantified with a Qubit 3.0 fluorometer, sized on a Bioanalyzer 2100, and re-quantified with the KAPA Library Quantification kit. Each immunoSEQ 96-well plate was sequenced on its own single-read 150-cycle Illumina NextSeq 550 flow cell. In the original analysis: The immunoSEQ output contained only junctional sequences without quality scores, so filtering could not match that applied to full-length reads. To assign V/J genes and CDR3, sequences were annotated using PyIR, a Python wrapper for IgBLAST v1.9, with IMGT germline references. Any read was removed if the V/J assignment was weak (E-value above 1e-6), the CDR3 was missing, or the read contained stop codons, out-of-frame junctions, or ambiguous translated residues. V3J clonotypes were defined as sequences sharing the same inferred V gene, J gene, and CDR3 amino acid sequence. To compute the percentage overlap between repertoires, the number of shared unique clonotypes was divided by the size of the smaller repertoire. Richness of each repertoire was evaluated using RTK rarefaction, the Chao1 estimator, and Recon v2.1 estimates of unobserved clonotypes. Generation probabilities for all TCRbeta clonotypes obtained by the gDNA method from four donors were computed using OLGA. TCRdb holds this immuneACCESS table with in-frame rearrangements only. Some clones are missing; in checked studies, unresolved V genes explain under half, and the rest has no known cause. V, J and clone size were drawn from that table, and D and trimming were deduced from the DNA. Present in this sample are about 2 million clones, around 96% of which were seen just once. Together, the top ten hold 0.85% to 1.3% of the sample.

The clonotype comes from a young man in good health. Source material: naive CD8+ T cells sorted from blood. The sample's cell subset or site label, decoded: CD45RA+CCR7+. The V and J genes are TRBV5-1 and TRBJ2-7; 8 central nucleotides agree with TRBD1. In nucleotides, the sequence is TGCGCCAGCAGCTATGGACAGGGTCAGGCCTACGAGCAGTACTTC. It encodes CASSYGQGQAYEQYF.